This passage covers 21 T cell receptor beta chains from one sample sequenced in a study of blood T cell repertoires in COVID-19. Generated by immunoSEQ multiplex PCR, the TCRdb table keeps only in-frame clones and is missing some. Of some 300,000 clones listed, 86% are singletons. Sequenced sample: peripheral blood. The receptor set was obtained from a woman aged 70-85 years with COVID-19, enrolled during active disease.

J is TRBJ2-1 and V is TRBV27, with TRBD2 as a possible D gene (5 bases). Germline assignment: CDR1 MNHEY and CDR2 SMNVEV (reference sequence). V was trimmed by 6 bases and J by 8 bases, leaving 23 bases between them. This CDR3 is 16 amino acids long. The CDR3 loop is CASSPSGNGRYDEQFF. The DNA of the CDR3 is TGTGCCAGCAGCCCCTCCGGGAATGGTCGGTACGATGAGCAGTTCTTC.

This chain uses TRBV20-1 with TRBJ2-5, with a tentative D call TRBD2 (6 bases). Trimming took off 3 bases at V and 9 bases at J, with 14 bases between the two ends. This CDR3 is 12 amino acids long. Germline V lookup: CDR1 DFQATT, CDR2 SNEGSKA (reference sequence). CDR3 protein: CSASTGVLAQYF. The CDR3 nucleotides are TGCAGTGCTAGTACGGGGGTACTGGCCCAGTACTTC.

The rearrangement joins TRBV4-3 to TRBJ1-4, with D hard to call. This CDR3 has 18 amino acids. In germline, CDR1 is LGHNA, CDR2 YSLEER. V dropped 0 bases and J dropped 2 bases, with 16 bases sitting between them. This CDR3 reads CASSQDGRSYATNEKLFF. CDR3 in DNA: TGCGCCAGCAGCCAAGACGGGAGATCGTACGCCACTAATGAAAAACTGTTTTTT.

This clone was detected a few times. The genes are TRBV12-5 and TRBJ1-5; TRBD1 agrees at 8 bases. CDR3 length: 14 amino acids. Germline V gene sequence: CDR1 LGHNT, CDR2 FRNRAP. The V and J ends lost 3 bases and 7 bases, in that order; junction bases with no gene match: 5. In nucleotides, the CDR3 is TGTGCTAGTGGTTTAGCAGGGGGCGGCCAGCCCCAGCATTTT. It translates to CASGLAGGGQPQHF.

V usage is TRBV11-3 and J usage is TRBJ2-2; 7 bases agree with TRBD1. Germline trimming cut 3 bases from V and 5 bases from J; bases unmatched to any gene: 9. Germline CDR1 is SGHNT and CDR2 is YENEEA. The CDR3 spans 16 residues. As DNA, the CDR3 is TGTGCCAGCAGCTTGGGCGACAGGGCAGGAACCGGGGAGCTGTTTTTT. Its translation: CASSLGDRAGTGELFF.

The V call is TRBV11-2, the J call TRBJ2-1; the match to TRBD2 covers 15 bases. The germline CDR1 and CDR2 sequences are SGHAT and FQNNGV. V lost 1 base and J lost 14; bases outside the gene matches: 6. The CDR3 runs to 15 residues. The CDR3 region is CASSLAGLAGGREFF. The CDR3 DNA reads as TGTGCCAGCAGCTTAGCCGGACTAGCGGGGGGGCGTGAGTTCTTC.

The chain employs TRBV21-1 and TRBJ1-1. TRBV21-1 has pseudogene status. The CDR3 runs 14 residues. Here the CDR3 DNA reads TGTGCCAGCAGCTTGGGGGGAGGGCGCAGTGAAGCTTTCTTT. Translating gives CASSLGGGRSEAFF.

The V call is TRBV27, the J call TRBJ2-3; D perhaps matches TRBD1 (5 bases). Germline lookup yields CDR1 MNHEY and CDR2 SMNVEV (reference sequence). The ends were cut back, 1 base at V and 6 bases at J, with 8 bases in the middle. This CDR3 has 13 amino acids. Here the CDR3 DNA reads TGTGCCAGCAGTTTATATCCAGGGGATACGCAGTATTTT. Translation: CASSLYPGDTQYF.

The CDR3 is CASTQLAGVRNEQFF. The CDR3 DNA is TGTGCCAGCACCCAACTAGCGGGGGTGCGGAATGAGCAGTTCTTC. The V call is TRBV6-5, the J call TRBJ2-1, with 11 bases that match TRBD2. From germline, CDR1 is MNHEY and CDR2 SVGAGI. This CDR3 comprises 15 residues. V gave up 7 bases and J gave up 7 bases; unmatched junction bases: 9.

The genes are TRBV2 and TRBJ1-1; a weak D match, TRBD1 (6 bases). Germline CDR1 reads SNHLY; CDR2 reads FYNNEI. The length of the CDR3 is 14 residues. V was trimmed by 5 bases and J by 1 base, leaving 11 bases between them. The CDR3, as DNA: TGTGCCAGCAGTAGACAGGCCTCGAACACTGAAGCTTTCTTT. Its protein product is CASSRQASNTEAFF.

The V and J genes are TRBV27 and TRBJ2-7; 10 bases are a match to TRBD2. Germline V lookup: CDR1 MNHEY, CDR2 SMNVEV (reference sequence). The J segment lost 2 bases and the V segment lost 5 bases, leaving 3 bases of the junction unmatched. The CDR3 covers 14 residues. Here the CDR3 DNA reads TGTGCCAGCAGTCCGGGACTAGCGACCTACGAGCAGTACTTC. Translation: CASSPGLATYEQYF.

V is TRBV18 and J is TRBJ1-4; D is perhaps TRBD1 (5 bases). V was clipped by 6 bases and J by 8 bases, with 16 bases between them. Germline values: CDR1 KGHSH, CDR2 LQKENI. The CDR3 loop spans 14 amino acids. The CDR3 protein is CASSLTEGQEKLFF. CDR3 coding DNA: TGTGCCAGCTCCCTGACGGAGGGGCAGGAAAAACTGTTTTTT.

This chain uses TRBV2 with TRBJ2-2; 7 nucleotides agree with TRBD1. CDR1 and CDR2 from the germline V gene are SNHLY and FYNNEI. J gave up 1 base and V 9 bases, and 5 bases lay outside the gene matches. The length of the CDR3 is 14 residues. The CDR3 nucleotides are TGTGCCAGTACTTACAGGGGGAACACCGGGGAGCTGTTTTTT. This codes for CASTYRGNTGELFF.

V usage is TRBV11-2 and J usage is TRBJ1-1, with unresolved D. CDR1 is SGHAT, CDR2 FQNNGV, per germline. Trimming took 4 bases from V and 8 from J, leaving 17 bases between them. CDR3 length equals 14 residues. The DNA of the CDR3 is TGTGCCAGCAGCTGGGGAGGCACCCCCAGGGAAGCTTTCTTT. Translated, it gives CASSWGGTPREAFF.

The V call is TRBV6-5, the J call TRBJ2-7; 10 bases agree with TRBD1. J lost 4 bases, V lost 6 bases, and 9 bases had no gene match. Germline V gene sequence: CDR1 MNHEY, CDR2 SVGAGI. The CDR3 runs to 15 residues. The CDR3 loop is CASSQRQGAGYEQYF. For the CDR3, the DNA is TGTGCCAGCAGCCAAAGACAGGGGGCGGGATACGAGCAGTACTTC.

This chain uses TRBV5-6 with TRBJ2-7, with TRBD1 as a possible D gene (6 bases). Germline loops: CDR1 SGHDT, CDR2 YYEEEE. V shed 5 bases and J shed 0 bases, with 18 bases lying between them. This CDR3 spans 16 amino acids. CDR3 DNA: TGTGCCAGCAGTCCAGGGTGGGGGACAACCTCCTACGAGCAGTACTTC. It encodes CASSPGWGTTSYEQYF.

This clone was detected many times. The rearrangement links TRBV7-2 to TRBJ2-7; D remains ambiguous. CDR3 length equals 12 residues. V lost 1 base to trimming and J lost 3 bases, with 4 bases between them. Per germline, CDR1 SGHTA and CDR2 FQGNSA. CDR3 nucleotide sequence: TGTGCCAGCAGCTTAGGCAGCTACGAGCAGTACTTC. It is translated as CASSLGSYEQYF.

This rearrangement joins TRBV19 to TRBJ2-1; D gene ambiguous. The CDR3 has 11 amino acids. Germline V gene lookup returns CDR1 LNHDA and CDR2 SQIVND (reference sequence). Trimming took off 10 bases at V and 2 bases at J, with 6 bases between the two ends. As DNA, the CDR3 is TGTGCCACTATGGCCTACAATGAGCAGTTCTTC. It is translated as CATMAYNEQFF.

Concerning this clone: The same CDR3 also results from other DNA sequences found in this sample. The rearrangement links TRBV12-3 or TRBV12-4 to TRBJ1-2; 9 bases are a match to TRBD1. The junction had 3 bases not matched to a gene; V was cut back by 5 bases and J by 5 bases. The CDR3 runs to 13 residues. The CDR3 sequence: CASSRQGGYGYTF. The CDR3 DNA sequence: TGTGCCAGCAGTCGACAGGGGGGATATGGCTACACCTTC.

The J gene is TRBJ1-6, the V gene TRBV5-1; 8 nucleotides match TRBD1. The V gene's germline CDR1 is SGHRS and CDR2 YFSETQ. Trimming removed 1 base from V and 8 bases from J; junction bases left unmatched: 5. The CDR3 covers 15 residues. CDR3 region: CASSLWQGADSPLHF. DNA of the CDR3: TGCGCCAGCAGCTTGTGGCAGGGGGCTGATTCACCCCTCCACTTT.

The gene calls are TRBV29-1 and TRBJ1-2, with 7 bases fitting TRBD1. The CDR3 spans 14 residues. CDR1 is SQVTM, CDR2 ANQGSEA, per germline. J gave up 6 bases and V 1 base, and 8 bases lay outside the gene matches. CDR3 residues: CSVEGQGGFHGYTF. For the CDR3, the DNA is TGCAGCGTTGAAGGGCAGGGGGGTTTTCATGGCTACACCTTC.